This T cell receptor (beta chain) was captured in a study of regulatory T cells in long-lasting Graves disease. Germline V lookup: CDR1 LGHDT, CDR2 YNNKEL (reference sequence). The V and J ends lost 3 bases and 8 bases respectively, with 14 bases between them. The CDR3 extends over 14 amino acids. iRepertoire HTBI primers and Arm-PCR of CDR3 regions built TCR beta libraries. TCRdb reanalysed the multiplex PCR reads using MiXCR and keeps one entry per CDR3 protein. The sample yields about 310,000 distinct CDR3 sequences, 15% to 20% seen once. In its sample, this clonotype was seen many times. Time point of the sample: newly diagnosed GD, antithyroid drugs for less than 3 months. PBMC RNA served as the TCR library source.

The clonotype originates from a female donor with Graves disease. The genes are TRBV3-1 and TRBJ2-1; no clear D. This sample comprised peripheral blood mononuclear cells (PBMCs), obtained at new diagnosis, from a patient treated with antithyroid drugs. CDR3 protein: CASSQAVKWDEQFF. The CDR3, as DNA: TGTGCCAGCAGCCAGGCCGTTAAGTGGGATGAGCAGTTCTTC.